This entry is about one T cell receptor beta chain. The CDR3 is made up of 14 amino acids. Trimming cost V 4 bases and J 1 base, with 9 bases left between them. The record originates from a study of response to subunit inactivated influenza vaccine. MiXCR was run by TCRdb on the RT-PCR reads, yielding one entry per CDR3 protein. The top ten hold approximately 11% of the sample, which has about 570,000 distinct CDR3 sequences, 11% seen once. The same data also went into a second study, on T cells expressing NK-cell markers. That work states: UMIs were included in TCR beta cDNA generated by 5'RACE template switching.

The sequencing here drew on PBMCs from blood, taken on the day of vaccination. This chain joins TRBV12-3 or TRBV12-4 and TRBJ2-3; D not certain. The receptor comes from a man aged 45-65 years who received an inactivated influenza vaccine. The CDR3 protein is CASSSSVGTDTQYF. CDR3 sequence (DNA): TGTGCCAGCAGTTCTTCCGTCGGCACAGATACGCAGTATTTT.